What follows are 13 T cell receptor beta chains derived from one specimen sequenced in a study of spatial heterogeneity in lung cancer. The sample's time point: sample taken at primary tumor resection. Each CDR3 protein is one row after TCRdb ran MiXCR on the 5' RACE reads. The table includes tens of thousands of distinct CDR3 sequences, around 7% detected once. Sequenced material: PBMCs, taken at surgery. Receptors originate from a male donor with early-stage non-small cell lung cancer.

J is TRBJ1-4 and V is TRBV25-1; weak D call: TRBD1 (5 bases). This CDR3 region has 13 residues. Germline loops: CDR1 MGHDK, CDR2 SYGVNS. V dropped 1 base and J dropped 8 bases, with 8 bases sitting between them. CDR3 in amino acids: CASSEWGREKLFF. The CDR3 DNA reads TGTGCCAGCAGTGAATGGGGGAGGGAAAAACTGTTTTTT.

This clonotype appeared many times. The chain uses TRBV2 and TRBJ1-6; the match to TRBD1 covers 9 bases. Germline V gene sequence: CDR1 SNHLY, CDR2 FYNNEI. There are 15 residues in the CDR3. V was pared by 2 bases and J by 9 bases, with 5 bases of the junction left unmatched. The CDR3 nucleotides read TGTGCCAGCAGTGAAAGAGGACAGGGGAGTTCACCCCTCCACTTT. This codes for CASSERGQGSSPLHF.

To note about this clonotype: This sequence may be a read error, since a much larger clone differs from it by one base. The rearrangement uses TRBV29-1 and TRBJ2-2; D is tentatively TRBD1 or TRBD2 (6 bases each). Germline assignment: CDR1 SQVTM and CDR2 ANQGSEA. The CDR3 contains 16 residues. With 7 bases removed from V and 7 bases from J, the gap between germline ends came to 25 bases. This CDR3 reads CSALQEGDIRGGELFF. The CDR3 coding sequence is TGCAGCGCCCTCCAGGAGGGGGATATTAGGGGCGGGGAGCTGTTTTTT.

This clonotype was detected ten times or more. V usage is TRBV24-1 and J usage is TRBJ1-6; 7 positions agree with TRBD1. Germline values: CDR1 KGHDR, CDR2 SFDVKD. V was pared by 0 bases and J by 4 bases, with 2 bases of the junction left unmatched. This CDR3 is built from 16 residues. The CDR3 bases are TGTGCCACCAGTGATTTGAAGGGACAGTATAATTCACCCCTCCACTTT. It is translated as CATSDLKGQYNSPLHF.

This clonotype has ten or more counts. The chain joins TRBV7-9 to TRBJ2-7; the D is unclear. V shed 3 bases and J shed 3 bases, with 6 bases lying between them. CDR1 and CDR2 from the germline V gene are SEHNR and FQNEAQ (reference sequence). The CDR3 totals 12 residues. DNA of the CDR3: TGTGCCAGCAGCTTGGGAAGCTACGAGCAGTACTTC. Encoded protein: CASSLGSYEQYF. The complete variable domain, with remaining parts taken from reference TRBV7-9 and TRBJ2-7, reads DTGVSQNPRHKITKRGQNVTFRCDPISEHNRLYWYRQTLGQGPEFLTYFQNEAQLEKSRLLSDRFSAERPKGSFSTLEIQRTEQGDSAMYLCASSLGSYEQYFGPGTRLTVT.

This clonotype was observed at least ten times. The gene calls are TRBV7-2 and TRBJ1-1; D gene uncertain. Germline-derived CDR1 and CDR2 are SGHTA and FQGNSA. Trimming took off 2 bases at V and 0 bases at J, with 7 bases between the two ends. The CDR3 covers 14 residues. DNA for the CDR3: TGTGCCAGCAGCTTAATGTTTCTGAACACTGAAGCTTTCTTT. Translating gives CASSLMFLNTEAFF. The variable domain in full, completed from reference TRBV7-2 and TRBJ1-1, reads GAGVSQSPSNKVTEKGKDVELRCDPISGHTALYWYRQSLGQGLEFLIYFQGNSAPDKSGLPSDRFSAERTGGSVSTLTIQRTQQEDSAVYLCASSLMFLNTEAFFGQGTRLTVV.

A note on this clonotype: Since a much larger clone is just one base distant, this may be a read error. The chain uses TRBV5-1 and TRBJ2-1; tentative D call: TRBD2 (7 bases). Germline lookup yields CDR1 SGHRS and CDR2 YFSETQ. The CDR3 consists of 14 residues. DNA of the CDR3: TGCGCCAGCGGCTTGCAGGGGAGGGACAATGAGCAGTTCTTC. Its translation: CASGLQGRDNEQFF.

This clonotype appeared many times. The genes are TRBV20-1 and TRBJ2-4, with 8 bases fitting TRBD1. Germline CDR1 reads DFQATT; CDR2 reads SNEGSKA (reference sequence). The CDR3 has 14 residues. V trimming: 3 bases; J trimming: 6 bases; junction bases outside the gene matches: 7. In DNA form, the CDR3 reads TGCAGTGCTAGGGGCCTCGGACAGGGAAACATTCAGTACTTC. Translated, it gives CSARGLGQGNIQYF.

This clonotype was seen repeatedly, ten times or more. The V gene is TRBV12-3 or TRBV12-4, the J gene TRBJ2-3; 7 bases are a match to TRBD1. The CDR3 is 14 residues long. Losses at the gene ends were 8 bases for V and 2 bases for J; bases not matched to a gene: 7. CDR3 nucleotide sequence: TGTGCCAGCTTGGGGACAGCGTACACAGATACGCAGTATTTT. It yields the protein CASLGTAYTDTQYF.

This clonotype was detected ten times or more. The rearrangement uses TRBV2 and TRBJ1-5; D possibly corresponds to TRBD1 (5 bases). Germline CDR1 and CDR2: SNHLY and FYNNEI. Trimming removed 6 bases at V and 3 bases at J, with 18 bases between. This CDR3 region has 16 residues. The CDR3 DNA reads as TGTGCCAGCAGCGCCCGGGACGTGATGGACAATCAGCCCCAGCATTTT. It translates to CASSARDVMDNQPQHF.

The chain carries TRBV4-3 and TRBJ1-1; 7 bases fit TRBD1. The CDR3 loop spans 13 amino acids. With 4 bases clipped from V and 5 bases from J, the junction kept 4 bases outside the gene matches. CDR1 LGHNA and CDR2 YSLEER come from the germline V gene. The CDR3 nucleotides are TGCGCCAGCAGCCGAGAGGGGGCAACTGAAGCTTTCTTT. It codes for CASSREGATEAFF.

At least ten counts were recorded for this clonotype. The chain carries TRBV4-3 and TRBJ2-7, with 8 bases fitting TRBD2. The length of the CDR3 is 15 residues. J was trimmed by 5 bases and V by 1 base; bases with no gene match: 7. Germline V lookup: CDR1 LGHNA, CDR2 YSLEER. CDR3 sequence reads: CASSQVQREFDEQYV. CDR3 DNA: TGCGCCAGCAGCCAAGTCCAGCGGGAGTTCGACGAGCAGTACGTC.

This clonotype has a count of ten or more. This rearrangement joins TRBV27 to TRBJ1-4; TRBD1 is a possible D gene (5 bases). Germline lookup yields CDR1 MNHEY and CDR2 SMNVEV (reference sequence). CDR3 length: 14 amino acids. Trimming left V 4 bases short and J 2 bases short, with 8 bases between. CDR3 residues: CASSSGVTNEKLFF. CDR3 bases: TGTGCCAGCAGTTCGGGGGTCACTAATGAAAAACTGTTTTTT.